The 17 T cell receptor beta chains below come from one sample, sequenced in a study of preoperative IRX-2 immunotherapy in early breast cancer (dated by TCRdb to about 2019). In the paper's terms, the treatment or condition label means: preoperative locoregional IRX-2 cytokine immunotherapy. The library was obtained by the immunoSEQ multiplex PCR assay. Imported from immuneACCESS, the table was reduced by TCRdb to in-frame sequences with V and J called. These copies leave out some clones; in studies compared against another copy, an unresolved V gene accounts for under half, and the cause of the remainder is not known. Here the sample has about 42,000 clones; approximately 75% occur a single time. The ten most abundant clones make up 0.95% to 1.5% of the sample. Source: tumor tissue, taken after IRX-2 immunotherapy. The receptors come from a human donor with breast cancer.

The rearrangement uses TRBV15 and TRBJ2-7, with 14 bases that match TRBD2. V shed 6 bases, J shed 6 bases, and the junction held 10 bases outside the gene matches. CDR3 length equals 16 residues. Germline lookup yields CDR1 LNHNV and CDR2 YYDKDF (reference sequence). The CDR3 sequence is CATSRPGLAGALEQYF. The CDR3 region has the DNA TGTGCCACCAGTCGACCGGGACTAGCGGGGGCCCTCGAGCAGTACTTC.

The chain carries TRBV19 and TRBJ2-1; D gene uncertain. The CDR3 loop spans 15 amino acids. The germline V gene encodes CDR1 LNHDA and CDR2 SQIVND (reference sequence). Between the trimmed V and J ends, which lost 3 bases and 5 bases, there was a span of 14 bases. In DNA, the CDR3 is TGTGCCAGTAGTATGCTCGCTCAGGTCAACAATGAGCAGTTCTTC. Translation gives CASSMLAQVNNEQFF.

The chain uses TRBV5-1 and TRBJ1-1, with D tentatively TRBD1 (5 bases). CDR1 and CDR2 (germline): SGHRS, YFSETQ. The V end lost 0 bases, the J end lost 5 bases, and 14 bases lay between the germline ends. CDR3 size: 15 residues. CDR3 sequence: CASSLDPGGETEAFF. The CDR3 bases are TGCGCCAGCAGCTTGGACCCGGGGGGGGAAACTGAAGCTTTCTTT.

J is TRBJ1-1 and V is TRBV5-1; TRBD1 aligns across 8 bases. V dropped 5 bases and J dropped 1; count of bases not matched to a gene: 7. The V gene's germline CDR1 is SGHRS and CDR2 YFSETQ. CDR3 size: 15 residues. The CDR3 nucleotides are TGCGCCAGCAGAGCGACAGGGGTCAAGAACACTGAAGCTTTCTTT. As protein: CASRATGVKNTEAFF.

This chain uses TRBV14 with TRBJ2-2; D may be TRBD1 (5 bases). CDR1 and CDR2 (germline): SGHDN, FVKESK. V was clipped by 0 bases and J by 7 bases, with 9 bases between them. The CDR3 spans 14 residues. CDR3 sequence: CASSQDPGFGELFF. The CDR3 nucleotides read TGTGCCAGCAGCCAAGACCCAGGGTTCGGGGAGCTGTTTTTT. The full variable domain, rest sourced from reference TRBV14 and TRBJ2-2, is EAGVTQFPSHSVIEKGQTVTLRCDPISGHDNLYWYRRVMGKEIKFLLHFVKESKQDESGMPNNRFLAERTGGTYSTLKVQPAELEDSGVYFCASSQDPGFGELFFGEGSRLTVL.

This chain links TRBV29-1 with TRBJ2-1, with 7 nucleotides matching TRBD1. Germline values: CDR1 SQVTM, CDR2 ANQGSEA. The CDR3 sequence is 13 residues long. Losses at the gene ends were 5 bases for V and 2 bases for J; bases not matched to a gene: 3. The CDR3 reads CSVRQGAYNEQFF. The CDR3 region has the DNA TGCAGCGTTCGGCAGGGGGCCTACAATGAGCAGTTCTTC.

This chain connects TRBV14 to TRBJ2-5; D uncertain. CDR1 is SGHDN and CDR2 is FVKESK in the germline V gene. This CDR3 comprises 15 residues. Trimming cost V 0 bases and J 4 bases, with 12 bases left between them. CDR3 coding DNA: TGTGCCAGCAGCCAAGATGGTCGATGGGGAGAGACCCAGTACTTC. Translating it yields CASSQDGRWGETQYF.

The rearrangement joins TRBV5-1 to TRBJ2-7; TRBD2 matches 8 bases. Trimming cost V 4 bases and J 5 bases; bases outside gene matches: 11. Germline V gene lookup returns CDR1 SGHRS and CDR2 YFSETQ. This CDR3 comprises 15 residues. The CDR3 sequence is CASSPHSGTGNEQYF. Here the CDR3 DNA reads TGCGCCAGCAGCCCACATAGCGGGACGGGGAACGAGCAGTACTTC.

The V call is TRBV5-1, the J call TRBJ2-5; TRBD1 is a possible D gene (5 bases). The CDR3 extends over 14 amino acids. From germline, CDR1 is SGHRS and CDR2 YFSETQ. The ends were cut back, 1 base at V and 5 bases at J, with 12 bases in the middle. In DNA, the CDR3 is TGCGCCAGCAGCTTGATGGGGCAGAGGGAGACCCAGTACTTC. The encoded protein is CASSLMGQRETQYF.

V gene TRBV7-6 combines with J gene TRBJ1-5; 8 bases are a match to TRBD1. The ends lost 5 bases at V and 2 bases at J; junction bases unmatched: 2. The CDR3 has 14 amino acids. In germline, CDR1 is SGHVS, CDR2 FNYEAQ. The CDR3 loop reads CASSTTGGNQPQHF. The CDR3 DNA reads TGTGCCAGCAGCACGACAGGGGGCAATCAGCCCCAGCATTTT.

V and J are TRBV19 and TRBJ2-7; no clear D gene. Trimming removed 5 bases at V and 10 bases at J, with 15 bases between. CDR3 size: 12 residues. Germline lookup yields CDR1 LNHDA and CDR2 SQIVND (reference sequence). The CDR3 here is CASSSDPVLQYF. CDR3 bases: TGTGCCAGTAGTTCGGACCCAGTTCTTCAGTACTTC.

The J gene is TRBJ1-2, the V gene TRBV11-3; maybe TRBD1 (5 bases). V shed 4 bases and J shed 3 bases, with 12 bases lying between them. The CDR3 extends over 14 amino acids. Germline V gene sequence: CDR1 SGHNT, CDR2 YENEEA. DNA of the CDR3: TGTGCCAGCAGCTCGGGGACCGCCGACTATGGCTACACCTTC. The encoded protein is CASSSGTADYGYTF.

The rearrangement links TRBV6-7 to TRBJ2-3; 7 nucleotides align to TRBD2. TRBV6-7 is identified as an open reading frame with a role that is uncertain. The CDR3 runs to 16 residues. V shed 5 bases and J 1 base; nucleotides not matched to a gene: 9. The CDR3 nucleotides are TGTGCCAGCAGTGATGGGGTCCGGGGGGGCACAGATACGCAGTATTTT. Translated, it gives CASSDGVRGGTDTQYF.

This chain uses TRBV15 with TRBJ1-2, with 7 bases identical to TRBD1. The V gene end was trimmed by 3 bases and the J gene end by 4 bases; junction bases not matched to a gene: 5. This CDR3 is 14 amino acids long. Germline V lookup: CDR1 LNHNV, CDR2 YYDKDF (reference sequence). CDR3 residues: CATSSYGTVYGYTF. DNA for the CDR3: TGTGCCACCAGCAGCTACGGGACAGTCTATGGCTACACCTTC. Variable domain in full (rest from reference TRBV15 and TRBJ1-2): DAMVIQNPRYQVTQFGKPVTLSCSQTLNHNVMYWYQQKSSQAPKLLFHYYDKDFNNEADTPDNFQSRRPNTSFCFLDIRSPGLGDTAMYLCATSSYGTVYGYTFGSGTRLTVV.

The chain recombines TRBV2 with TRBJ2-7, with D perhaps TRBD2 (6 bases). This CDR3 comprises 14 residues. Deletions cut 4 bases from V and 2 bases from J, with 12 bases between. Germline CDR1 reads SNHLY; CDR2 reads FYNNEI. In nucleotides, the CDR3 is TGTGCCAGCAGTGCCTTTGGGGGGACCTACGAGCAGTACTTC. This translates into CASSAFGGTYEQYF.

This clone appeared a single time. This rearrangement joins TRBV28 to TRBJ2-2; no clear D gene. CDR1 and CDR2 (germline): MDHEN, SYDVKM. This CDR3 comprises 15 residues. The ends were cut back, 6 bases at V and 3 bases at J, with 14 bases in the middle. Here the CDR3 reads CASSLLGPHTGELFF. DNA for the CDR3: TGTGCCAGCAGCCTCCTCGGGCCTCACACCGGGGAGCTGTTTTTT.

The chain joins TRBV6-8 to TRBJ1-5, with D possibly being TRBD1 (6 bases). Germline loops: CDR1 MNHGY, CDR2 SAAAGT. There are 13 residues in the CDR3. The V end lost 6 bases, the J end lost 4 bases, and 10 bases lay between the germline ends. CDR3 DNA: TGTGCCAGCAGAACAGGGTTAAATCAGCCCCAGCATTTT. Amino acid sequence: CASRTGLNQPQHF.